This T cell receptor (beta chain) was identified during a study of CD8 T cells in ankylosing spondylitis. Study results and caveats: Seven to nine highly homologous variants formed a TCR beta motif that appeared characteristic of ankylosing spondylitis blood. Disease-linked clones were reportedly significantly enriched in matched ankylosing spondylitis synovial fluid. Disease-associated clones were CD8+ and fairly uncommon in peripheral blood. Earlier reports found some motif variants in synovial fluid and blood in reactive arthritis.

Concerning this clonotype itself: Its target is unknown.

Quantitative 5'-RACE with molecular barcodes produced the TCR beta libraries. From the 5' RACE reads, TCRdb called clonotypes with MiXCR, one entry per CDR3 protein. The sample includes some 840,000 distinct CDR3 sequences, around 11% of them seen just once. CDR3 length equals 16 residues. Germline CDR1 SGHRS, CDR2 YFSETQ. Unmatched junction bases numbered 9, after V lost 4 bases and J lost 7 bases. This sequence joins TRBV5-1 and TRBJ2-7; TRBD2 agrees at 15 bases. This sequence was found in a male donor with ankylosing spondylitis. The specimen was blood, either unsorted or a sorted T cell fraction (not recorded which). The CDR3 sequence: CASSPGTSGRFGEQYF. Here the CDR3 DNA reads TGCGCCAGCAGCCCCGGGACTAGCGGGAGGTTTGGTGAGCAGTACTTC.